This TCR beta chain was retrieved from a study of blood T cell repertoires in COVID-19. The overall study: The samples span acute and convalescent COVID-19 from the United States, Italy and Spain. From T cells, B-cell-depleted T cells, or PBMCs came the material, which was cDNA or gDNA.

Authors' methods: Amplifying reference gene primers gave estimates of nucleated cell counts. Assay used: immunoSEQ multiplex PCR; TCRdb lists only in-frame clones, some missing. That table is the source of V, J and clone size, and D and trimming were worked out from the DNA. The sample contains approximately 210,000 clones, about 88% of which appear only once. V dropped 0 bases and J dropped 5 bases, with 11 bases sitting between them. The CDR3 spans 15 residues. Looked up from germline, CDR1 is LNHNV and CDR2 is YYDKDF (reference sequence). Sequenced material: peripheral blood. This receptor was identified in a woman aged 40 to 50 with acute or convalescent COVID-19. This chain joins TRBV15 and TRBJ1-5; D not certain. The CDR3 DNA reads as TGTGCCACCAGCAGAGATCGAGGCATTGATCAGCCCCAGCATTTT. Translated, it gives CATSRDRGIDQPQHF.